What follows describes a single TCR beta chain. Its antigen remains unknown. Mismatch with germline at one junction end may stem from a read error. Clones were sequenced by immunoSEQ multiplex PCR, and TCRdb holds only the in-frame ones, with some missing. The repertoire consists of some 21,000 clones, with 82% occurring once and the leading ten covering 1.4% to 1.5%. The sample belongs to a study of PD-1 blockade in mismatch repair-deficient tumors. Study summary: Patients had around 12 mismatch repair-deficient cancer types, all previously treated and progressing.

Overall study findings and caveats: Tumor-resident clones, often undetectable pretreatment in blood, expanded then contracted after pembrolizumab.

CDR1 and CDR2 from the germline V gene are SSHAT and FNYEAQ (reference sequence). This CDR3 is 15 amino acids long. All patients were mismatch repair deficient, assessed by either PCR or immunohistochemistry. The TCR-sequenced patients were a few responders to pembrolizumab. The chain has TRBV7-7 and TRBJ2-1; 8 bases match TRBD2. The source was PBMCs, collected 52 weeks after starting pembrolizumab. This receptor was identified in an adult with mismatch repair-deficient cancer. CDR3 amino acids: CASSLFEAGDHEQFF. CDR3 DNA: TGTGCTAGCAGCCTCTTCGAAGCGGGAGACCATGAGCAGTTCTTC.